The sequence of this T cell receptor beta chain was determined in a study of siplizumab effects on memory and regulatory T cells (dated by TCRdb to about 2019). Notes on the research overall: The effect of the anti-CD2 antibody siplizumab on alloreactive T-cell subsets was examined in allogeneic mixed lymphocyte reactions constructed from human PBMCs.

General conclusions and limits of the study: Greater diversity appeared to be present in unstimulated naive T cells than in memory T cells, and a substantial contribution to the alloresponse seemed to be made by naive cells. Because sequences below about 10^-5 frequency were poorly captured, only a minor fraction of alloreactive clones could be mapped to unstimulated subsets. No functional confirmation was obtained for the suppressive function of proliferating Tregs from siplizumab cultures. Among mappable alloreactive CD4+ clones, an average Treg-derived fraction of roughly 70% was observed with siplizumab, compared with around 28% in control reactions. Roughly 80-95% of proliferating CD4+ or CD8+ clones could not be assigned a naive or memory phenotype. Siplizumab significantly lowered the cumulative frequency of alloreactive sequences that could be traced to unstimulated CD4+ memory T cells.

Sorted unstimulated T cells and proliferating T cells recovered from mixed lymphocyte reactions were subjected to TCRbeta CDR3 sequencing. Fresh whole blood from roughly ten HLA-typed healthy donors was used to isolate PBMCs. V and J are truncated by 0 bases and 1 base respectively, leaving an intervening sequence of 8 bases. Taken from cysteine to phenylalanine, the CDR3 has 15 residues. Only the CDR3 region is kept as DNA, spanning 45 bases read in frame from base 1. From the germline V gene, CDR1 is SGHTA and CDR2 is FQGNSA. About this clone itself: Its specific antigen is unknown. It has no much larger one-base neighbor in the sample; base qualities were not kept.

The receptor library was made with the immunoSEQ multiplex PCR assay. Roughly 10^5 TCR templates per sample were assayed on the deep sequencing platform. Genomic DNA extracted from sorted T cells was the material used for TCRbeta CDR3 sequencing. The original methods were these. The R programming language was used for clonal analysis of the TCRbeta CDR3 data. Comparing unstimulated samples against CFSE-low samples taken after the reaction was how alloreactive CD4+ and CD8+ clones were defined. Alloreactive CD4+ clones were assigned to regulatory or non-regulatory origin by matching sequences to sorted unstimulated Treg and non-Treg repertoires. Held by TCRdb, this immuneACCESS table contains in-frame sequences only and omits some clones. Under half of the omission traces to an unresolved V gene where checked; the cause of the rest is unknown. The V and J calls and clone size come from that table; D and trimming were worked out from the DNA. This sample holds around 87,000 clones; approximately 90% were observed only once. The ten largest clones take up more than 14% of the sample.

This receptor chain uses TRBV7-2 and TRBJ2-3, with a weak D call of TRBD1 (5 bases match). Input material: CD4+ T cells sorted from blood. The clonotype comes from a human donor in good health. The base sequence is TGTGCCAGCAGCTTAGCGGGCAGGGGCACAGATACGCAGTATTTT. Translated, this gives CASSLAGRGTDTQYF.